Sequencing of this T cell receptor beta chain was carried out in a study of T-cell memory formation after mild COVID-19. As concerns this clonotype: Its matching antigen is unknown.

TCRdb re-called the 5' RACE reads through MiXCR, storing one row per CDR3 protein. This sample has under 450,000 distinct CDR3 sequences, with roughly 20% found just once. Findings and caveats of the study: Of the contracting clones, CD4+ ones lay mainly in CM and EM, and CD8+ ones in EMRA. Still unconfirmed is whether the second-wave clones peaking on day 37 recognized SARS-CoV-2.

The CDR3 loop spans 14 amino acids. Germline CDR1 and CDR2: MNHEY and SVGEGT. Trimming pared 1 base from V and 2 bases from J, leaving 7 bases between. The source material was PBMCs or a T cell subset sorted from them (not recorded which). The V and J genes are TRBV6-2 or TRBV6-3 and TRBJ2-3; no definite D call. The receptor was derived from a man aged 18 to 29 who had mild COVID-19 (a few samples of this study predate the infection). Cell type and time point are not known. The CDR3 region has the DNA TGTGCCAGCAGTTACTGGAAGGTCACAGATACGCAGTATTTT. Translating it yields CASSYWKVTDTQYF.